This TCR beta chain was sequenced during a study of T cells in localized non-small cell lung cancer. Broader study findings: Multi-region tumor sequencing was not done, so intratumor heterogeneity could not be excluded. Paired adjacent lung recovered a median around 62 of the top 100 tumor clones. In uninvolved adjacent lung, T cell clonality reached its highest value, exceeding tumor. Increased T cell density in blood showed an association with longer overall survival.

Concerning this clone itself: Its antigen is unidentified.

The CDR3 covers 14 residues. J was trimmed by 6 bases and V by 5 bases; bases with no gene match: 3. Germline V CDR1 and CDR2: SGHNT, YENEEA. This table comes from immunoSEQ multiplex PCR, and its TCRdb copy is limited to in-frame clones, with some not included. This table holds about 4,000 clones, about 25% found once. The chain is built from TRBV11-3 and TRBJ2-2; 10 bases map to TRBD1. This TCR came from a man aged 40-75 years with stage II lung adenocarcinoma. The sample consisted of lung tumor tissue, taken before any cancer treatment. DNA for the CDR3: TGTGCCAGCAGCCGCGGACAGGGGGCCGGGGAGCTGTTTTTT. It codes for CASSRGQGAGELFF.